The 2 T cell receptor beta chains below all came from one sample that was sequenced in a study of PD-1 blockade in mismatch repair-deficient tumors. Sequencing used immunoSEQ multiplex PCR; TCRdb keeps in-frame clones, though not all of them. The table has tens of thousands of clones, over 65% seen once. This material consisted of peripheral blood, taken 4 weeks after starting pembrolizumab. The receptors come from an adult with mismatch repair-deficient cancer.

The chain is built from TRBV7-6 and TRBJ2-7; D possibly uses TRBD1 or TRBD2 (6 bases each). V lost 4 bases and J 3 bases, leaving 19 bases between the germline ends. CDR1 is SGHVS and CDR2 is FNYEAQ in the germline V gene. The CDR3 consists of 16 residues. Here the CDR3 DNA reads TGTGCCAGCAGCTGGGGAGAGGGGGGTAAACTCTACGAGCAGTACTTC. This gives the protein CASSWGEGGKLYEQYF.

Only one count was recorded for this clone. The J gene is TRBJ2-6, the V gene TRBV5-5; D gene unclear. The germline CDR1 and CDR2 sequences are SGHKS and YYEKEE (reference sequence). Trimming pared 2 bases from V and 3 bases from J, leaving 9 bases between. The CDR3 runs 15 residues. The CDR3 sequence: CASSLSPVGANVLTF. The CDR3 coding sequence is TGTGCCAGCAGCTTATCTCCAGTTGGGGCCAACGTCCTGACTTTC.